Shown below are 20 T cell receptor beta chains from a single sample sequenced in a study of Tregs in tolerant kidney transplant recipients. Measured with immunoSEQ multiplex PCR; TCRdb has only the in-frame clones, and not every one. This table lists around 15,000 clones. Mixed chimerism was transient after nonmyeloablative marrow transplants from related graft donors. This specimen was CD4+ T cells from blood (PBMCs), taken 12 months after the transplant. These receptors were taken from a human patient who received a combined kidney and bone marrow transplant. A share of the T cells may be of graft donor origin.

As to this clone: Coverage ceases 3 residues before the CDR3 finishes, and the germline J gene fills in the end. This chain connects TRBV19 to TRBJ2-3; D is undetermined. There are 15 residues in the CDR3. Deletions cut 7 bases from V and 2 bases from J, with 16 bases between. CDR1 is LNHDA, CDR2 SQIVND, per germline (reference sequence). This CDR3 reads CASNNRGRDTDTQYF. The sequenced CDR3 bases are TGTGCCAGTAATAATCGTGGCAGAGACACAGATACG. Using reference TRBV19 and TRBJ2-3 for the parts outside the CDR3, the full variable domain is DGGITQSPKYLFRKEGQNVTLSCEQNLNHDAMYWYRQDPGQGLRLIYYSQIVNDFQKGDIAEGYSVSREKKESFPLTVTSAQKNPTAFYLCASNNRGRDTDTQYFGPGTRLTVL.

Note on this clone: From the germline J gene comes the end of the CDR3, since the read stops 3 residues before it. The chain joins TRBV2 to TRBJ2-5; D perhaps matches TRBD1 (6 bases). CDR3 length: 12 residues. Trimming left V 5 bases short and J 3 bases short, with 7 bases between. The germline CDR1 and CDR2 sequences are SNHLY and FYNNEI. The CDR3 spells CASSTGKETQYF. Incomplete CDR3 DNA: TGTGCCAGCAGTACAGGGAAAGAGACC.

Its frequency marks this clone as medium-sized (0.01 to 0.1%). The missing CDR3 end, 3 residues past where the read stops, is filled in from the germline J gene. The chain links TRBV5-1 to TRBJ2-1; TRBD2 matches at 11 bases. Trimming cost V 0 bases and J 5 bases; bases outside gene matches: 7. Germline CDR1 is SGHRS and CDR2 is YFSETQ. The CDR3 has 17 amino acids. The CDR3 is CASSLGLLAGVDNEQFF. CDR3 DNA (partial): TGCGCCAGCAGCTTGGGACTACTAGCGGGAGTAGACAATGAG.

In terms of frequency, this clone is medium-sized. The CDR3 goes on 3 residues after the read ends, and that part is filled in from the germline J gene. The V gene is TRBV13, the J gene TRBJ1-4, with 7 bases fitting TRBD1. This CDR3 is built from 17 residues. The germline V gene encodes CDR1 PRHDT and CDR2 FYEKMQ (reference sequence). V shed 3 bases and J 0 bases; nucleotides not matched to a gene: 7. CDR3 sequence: CASSLLAGGATNEKLFF. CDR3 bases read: TGTGCCAGCAGCTTGTTGGCAGGGGGAGCAACTAATGAAAAA.

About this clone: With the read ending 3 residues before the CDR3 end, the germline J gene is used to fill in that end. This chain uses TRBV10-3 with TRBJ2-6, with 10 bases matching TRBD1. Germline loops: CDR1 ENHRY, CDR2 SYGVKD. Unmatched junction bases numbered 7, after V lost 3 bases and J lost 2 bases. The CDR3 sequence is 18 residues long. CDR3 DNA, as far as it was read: TGTGCCATCAGTGACCCGGGACAGGGGACTGCTGGGGCCAACGTC. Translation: CAISDPGQGTAGANV. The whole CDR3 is CAISDPGQGTAGANVLTF.

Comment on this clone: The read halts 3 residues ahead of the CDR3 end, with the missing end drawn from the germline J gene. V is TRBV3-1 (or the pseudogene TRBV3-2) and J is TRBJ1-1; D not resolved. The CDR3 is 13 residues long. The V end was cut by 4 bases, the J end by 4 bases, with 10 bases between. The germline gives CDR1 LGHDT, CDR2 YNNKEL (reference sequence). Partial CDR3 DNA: TGTGCCAGCAGCCTTTTTGCGGGCACTGAA. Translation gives CASSLFAGTE. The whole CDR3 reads CASSLFAGTEAFF.

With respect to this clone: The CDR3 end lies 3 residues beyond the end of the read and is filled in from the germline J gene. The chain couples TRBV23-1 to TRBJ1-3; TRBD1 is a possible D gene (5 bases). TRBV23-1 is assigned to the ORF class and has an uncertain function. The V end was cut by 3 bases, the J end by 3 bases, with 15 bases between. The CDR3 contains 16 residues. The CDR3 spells CASSHFGAVCGNTIYF. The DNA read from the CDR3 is TGCGCCAGCAGTCATTTTGGGGCGGTATGTGGAAACACC.

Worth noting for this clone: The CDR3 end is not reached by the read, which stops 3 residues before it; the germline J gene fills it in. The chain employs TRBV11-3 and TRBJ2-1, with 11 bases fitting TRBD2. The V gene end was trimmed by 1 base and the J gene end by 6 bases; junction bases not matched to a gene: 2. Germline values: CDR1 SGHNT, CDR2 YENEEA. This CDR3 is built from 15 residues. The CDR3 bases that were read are TGTGCCAGCAGCTTAGTTAGCGGGAGGGCCAATGAG. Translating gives CASSLVSGRANE. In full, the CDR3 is CASSLVSGRANEQFF.

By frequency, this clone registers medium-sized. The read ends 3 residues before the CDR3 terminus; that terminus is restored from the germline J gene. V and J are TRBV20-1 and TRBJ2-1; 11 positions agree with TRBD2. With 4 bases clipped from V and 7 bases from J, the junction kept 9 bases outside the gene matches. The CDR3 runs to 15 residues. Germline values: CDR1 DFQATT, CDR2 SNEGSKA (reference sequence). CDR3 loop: CSAMVAGGPRNEQFF. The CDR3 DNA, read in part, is TGCAGTGCTATGGTAGCGGGAGGGCCGCGGAATGAG.

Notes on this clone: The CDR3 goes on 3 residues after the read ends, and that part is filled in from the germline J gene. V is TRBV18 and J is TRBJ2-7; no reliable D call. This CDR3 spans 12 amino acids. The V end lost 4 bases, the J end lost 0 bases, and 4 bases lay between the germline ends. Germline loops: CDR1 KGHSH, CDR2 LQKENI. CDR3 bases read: TGTGCCAGCTCACAATACTCCTACGAG. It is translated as CASSQYSYE. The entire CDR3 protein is CASSQYSYEQYF.

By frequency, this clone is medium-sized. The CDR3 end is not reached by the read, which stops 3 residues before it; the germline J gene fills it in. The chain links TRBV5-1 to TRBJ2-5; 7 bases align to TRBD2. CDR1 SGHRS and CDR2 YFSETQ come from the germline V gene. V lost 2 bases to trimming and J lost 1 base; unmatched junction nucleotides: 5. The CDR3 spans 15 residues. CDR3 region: CASSFSGHFQETQYF. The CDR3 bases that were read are TGCGCCAGCAGCTTTAGCGGGCATTTCCAAGAGACC.

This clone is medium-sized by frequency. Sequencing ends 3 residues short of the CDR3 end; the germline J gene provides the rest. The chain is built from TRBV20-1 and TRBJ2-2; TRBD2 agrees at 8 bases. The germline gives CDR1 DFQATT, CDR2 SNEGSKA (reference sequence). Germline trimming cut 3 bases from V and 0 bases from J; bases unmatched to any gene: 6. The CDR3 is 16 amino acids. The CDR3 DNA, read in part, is TGCAGTGCTAGTGCGACTAGCGAATCGAACACCGGGGAG. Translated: CSASATSESNTGE. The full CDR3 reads CSASATSESNTGELFF.

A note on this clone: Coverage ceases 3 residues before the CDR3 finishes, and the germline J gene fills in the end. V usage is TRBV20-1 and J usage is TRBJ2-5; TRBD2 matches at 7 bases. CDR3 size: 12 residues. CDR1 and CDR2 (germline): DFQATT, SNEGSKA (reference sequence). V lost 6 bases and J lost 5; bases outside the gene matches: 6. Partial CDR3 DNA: TGCAGTGCCGAGCGGGATCAGGAGACC. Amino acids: CSAERDQET. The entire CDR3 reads CSAERDQETQYF.

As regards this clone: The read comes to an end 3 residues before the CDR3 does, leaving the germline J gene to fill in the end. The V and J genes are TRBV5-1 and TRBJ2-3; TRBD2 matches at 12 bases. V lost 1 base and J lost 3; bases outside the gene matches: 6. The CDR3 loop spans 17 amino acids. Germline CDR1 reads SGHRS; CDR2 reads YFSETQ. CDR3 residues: CASSLPHLAGGTDTQYF. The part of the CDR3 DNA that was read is TGCGCCAGCAGCTTGCCCCATCTAGCGGGAGGGACAGATACG.

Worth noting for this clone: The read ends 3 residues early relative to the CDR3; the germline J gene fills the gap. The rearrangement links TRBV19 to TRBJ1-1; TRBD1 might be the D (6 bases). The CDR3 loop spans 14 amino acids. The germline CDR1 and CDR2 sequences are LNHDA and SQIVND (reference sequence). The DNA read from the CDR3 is TGTGCCAGTACCCTATCCGCAGGGGCTGCGCAA. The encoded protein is CASTLSAGAAQ. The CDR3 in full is CASTLSAGAAQAFF.

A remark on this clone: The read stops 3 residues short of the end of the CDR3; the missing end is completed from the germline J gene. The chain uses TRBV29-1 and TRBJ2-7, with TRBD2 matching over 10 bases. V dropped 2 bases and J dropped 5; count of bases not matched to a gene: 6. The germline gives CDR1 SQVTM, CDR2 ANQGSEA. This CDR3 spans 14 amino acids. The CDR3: CSVELSGRNDEQYF. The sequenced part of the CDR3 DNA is TGCAGCGTTGAACTTAGCGGGAGGAACGACGAG.

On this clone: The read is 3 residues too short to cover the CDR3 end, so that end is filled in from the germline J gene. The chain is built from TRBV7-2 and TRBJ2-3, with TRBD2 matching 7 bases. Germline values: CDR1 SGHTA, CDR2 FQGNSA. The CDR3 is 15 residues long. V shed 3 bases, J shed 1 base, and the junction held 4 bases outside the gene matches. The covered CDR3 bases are TGTGCCAGCAGCTTCGGCGGGGGAGGCACAGATACG. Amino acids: CASSFGGGGTDT. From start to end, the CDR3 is CASSFGGGGTDTQYF. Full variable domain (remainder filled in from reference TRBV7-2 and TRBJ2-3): GAGVSQSPSNKVTEKGKDVELRCDPISGHTALYWYRQSLGQGLEFLIYFQGNSAPDKSGLPSDRFSAERTGGSVSTLTIQRTQQEDSAVYLCASSFGGGGTDTQYFGPGTRLTVL.

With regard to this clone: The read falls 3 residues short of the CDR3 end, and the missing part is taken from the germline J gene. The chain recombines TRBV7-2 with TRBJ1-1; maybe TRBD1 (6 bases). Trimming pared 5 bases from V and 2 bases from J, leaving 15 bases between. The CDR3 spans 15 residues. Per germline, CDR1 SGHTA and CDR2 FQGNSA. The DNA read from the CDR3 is TGTGCCAGCAGCCTCAGACAGGCCCCAAACACTGAA. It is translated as CASSLRQAPNTE. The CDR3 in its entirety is CASSLRQAPNTEAFF.

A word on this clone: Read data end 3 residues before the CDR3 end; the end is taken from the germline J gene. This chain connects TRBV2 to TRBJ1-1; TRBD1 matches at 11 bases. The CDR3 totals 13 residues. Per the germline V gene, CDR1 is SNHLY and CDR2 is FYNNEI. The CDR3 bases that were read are TGTGCCAGCCGGACAGGGGGCATAAGTGTA. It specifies CASRTGGISV. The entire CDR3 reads CASRTGGISVAFF.

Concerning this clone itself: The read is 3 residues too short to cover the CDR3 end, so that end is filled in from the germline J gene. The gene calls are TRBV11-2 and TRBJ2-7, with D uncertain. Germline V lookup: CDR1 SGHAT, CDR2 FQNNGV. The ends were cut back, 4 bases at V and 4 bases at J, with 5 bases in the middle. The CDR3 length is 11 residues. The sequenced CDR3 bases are TGTGCCAGCAGCTCCGGTTACGAG. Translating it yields CASSSGYE. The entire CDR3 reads CASSSGYEQYF.